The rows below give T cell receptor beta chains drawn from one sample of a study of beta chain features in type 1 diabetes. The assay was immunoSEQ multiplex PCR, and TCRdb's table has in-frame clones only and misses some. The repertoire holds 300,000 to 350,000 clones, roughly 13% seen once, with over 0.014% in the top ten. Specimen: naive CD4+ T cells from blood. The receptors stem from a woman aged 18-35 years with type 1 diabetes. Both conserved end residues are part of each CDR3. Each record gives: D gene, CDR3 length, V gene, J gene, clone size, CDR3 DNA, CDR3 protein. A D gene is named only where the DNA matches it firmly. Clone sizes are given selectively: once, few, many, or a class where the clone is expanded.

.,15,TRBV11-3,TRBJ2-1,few,TGTGCCAGCAGCTACCCGACTGGGAGTTACAATGAGCAGTTCTTC,CASSYPTGSYNEQFF
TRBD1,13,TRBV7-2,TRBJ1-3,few,TGTGCCAGCACCAGGGGGCCTGGAAACACCATATATTTT,CASTRGPGNTIYF
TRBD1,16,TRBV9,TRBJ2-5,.,TGTGCCAGCAGCGTAGAAGGGGGCTACCCTCAAGAGACCCAGTACTTC,CASSVEGGYPQETQYF
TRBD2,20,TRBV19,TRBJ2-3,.,TGTGCCAGCACACTTCTGGACGCATTACCTAGCGGGAATCCCACAGATACGCAGTATTTT,CASTLLDALPSGNPTDTQYF
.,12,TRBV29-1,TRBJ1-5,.,TGCAGCGTTCAGGCTAGCAATCAGCCCCAGCATTTT,CSVQASNQPQHF
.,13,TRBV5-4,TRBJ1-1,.,TGTGCCAGCAGGGCAGGGATGAACACTGAAGCTTTCTTT,CASRAGMNTEAFF
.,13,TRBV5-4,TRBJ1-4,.,TGTGCCAGCTCCCGGTCCTCGAATGAAAAACTGTTTTTT,CASSRSSNEKLFF
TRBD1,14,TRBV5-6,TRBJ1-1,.,TGTGCCAGCAGCTTCAGGAGGGGGCTTGATGAAGCTTTCTTT,CASSFRRGLDEAFF
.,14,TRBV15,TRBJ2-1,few,TGTGCCACCAGCAGAGAGCCACCGACTGATGAGCAGTTCTTC,CATSREPPTDEQFF
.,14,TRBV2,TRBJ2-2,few,TGTGCCAGCCTGACCGGGACTAACACCGGGGAGCTGTTTTTT,CASLTGTNTGELFF
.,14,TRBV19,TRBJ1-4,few,TGTGCCAGTAGTATACAGGGCTCCAATGAAAAACTGTTTTTT,CASSIQGSNEKLFF
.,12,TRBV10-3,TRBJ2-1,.,TGTGCCATCAGTGAGTCGTCCGGACAAGGGTTCTTC,CAISESSGQGFF
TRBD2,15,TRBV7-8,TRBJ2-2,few,TGTGCCAGCAGCTTGACTAGCGGGCGCACCGGGGAGCTGTTTTTT,CASSLTSGRTGELFF
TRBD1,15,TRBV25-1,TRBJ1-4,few,TGTGCCAGCAGTGTTCGGGACAGGGTCGATGAAAAACTGTTTTTT,CASSVRDRVDEKLFF
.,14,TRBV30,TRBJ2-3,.,TGTGCCTGGAGTCTGAAGCGAGGCACAGATACGCAGTATTTT,CAWSLKRGTDTQYF
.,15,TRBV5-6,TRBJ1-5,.,TGTGCCAGCAGCCGGGGACAACCTAAAGATCAGCCCCAGCATTTT,CASSRGQPKDQPQHF
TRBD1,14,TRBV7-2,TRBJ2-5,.,TGTGCCAGCAGCTTTAAAGGGGGCGGGGAGACCCAGTACTTC,CASSFKGGGETQYF
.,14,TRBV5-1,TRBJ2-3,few,TGCGCCAGCACACAGGGAACTAGCACAGATACGCAGTATTTT,CASTQGTSTDTQYF
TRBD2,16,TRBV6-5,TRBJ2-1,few,TGTGCCAGCAGTTACTCCCTAGCGGGAGCCCACAATGAGCAGTTCTTC,CASSYSLAGAHNEQFF
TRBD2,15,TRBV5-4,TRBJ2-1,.,TGTGCCAGCAACCTTCGAGCGGGGGGGTACAATGAGCAGTTCTTC,CASNLRAGGYNEQFF
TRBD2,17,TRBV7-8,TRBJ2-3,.,TGTGCCAGCAGCCTGGGACTAGCGGGAGGGTACACAGATACGCAGTATTTT,CASSLGLAGGYTDTQYF
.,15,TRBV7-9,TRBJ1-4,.,TGTGCCAGCAGCCCGATAAGGGGATGGGATGAAAAACTGTTTTTT,CASSPIRGWDEKLFF
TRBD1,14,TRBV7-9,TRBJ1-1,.,TGTGCCAGCAGCCCGCAGGGGGCAGACACTGAAGCTTTCTTT,CASSPQGADTEAFF
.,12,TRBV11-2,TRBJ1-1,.,TGTGCCAGCAGCTCGCAGGCCTCTGAAGCTTTCTTT,CASSSQASEAFF
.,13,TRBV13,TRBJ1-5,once,TGTGCCAGCAGCTTTGCAGGAAATCAGCCCCAGCATTTT,CASSFAGNQPQHF
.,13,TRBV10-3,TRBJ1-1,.,TGTGCCATCAGAACGACAGAGAACACTGAAGCTTTCTTT,CAIRTTENTEAFF
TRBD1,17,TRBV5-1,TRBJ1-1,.,TGCGCCAGCAGCCACGTCCCTGGAACGGACAGGGGCACTGAAGCTTTCTTT,CASSHVPGTDRGTEAFF
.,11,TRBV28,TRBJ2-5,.,TGTGCCAGCAGTACTCAAGAGACCCAGTACTTC,CASSTQETQYF
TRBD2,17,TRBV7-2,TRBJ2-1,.,TGTGCCAGCAGCTTAGGGTCAGGCGGGAGGGGACTCAATGAGCAGTTCTTC,CASSLGSGGRGLNEQFF
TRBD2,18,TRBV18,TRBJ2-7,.,TGTGCCAGCTCACCCCAAATGGGGCGAGGCGGGGGGGCCTACGAGCAGTACTTC,CASSPQMGRGGGAYEQYF
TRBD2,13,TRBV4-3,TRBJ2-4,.,TGCGCCAGCAGCCAAGTCTGGAGCGGGAGTACATACTTC,CASSQVWSGSTYF
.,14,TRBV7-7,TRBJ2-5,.,TGTGCCAGCAGCTTAAGTGCGTACCAAGAGACCCAGTACTTC,CASSLSAYQETQYF
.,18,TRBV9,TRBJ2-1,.,TGTGCCAGCAGCGTAGAGGCGGAGCCGTGGTCGAGGTACAATGAGCAGTTCTTC,CASSVEAEPWSRYNEQFF
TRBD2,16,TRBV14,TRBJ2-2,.,TGTGCCAGCAGCCAAGGAGCGGGGTTGAACACCGGGGAGCTGTTTTTT,CASSQGAGLNTGELFF
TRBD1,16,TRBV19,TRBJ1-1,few,TGTGCCAGTAGTAGCGGACAGGGGACAATCCTAGCGATAACTTTCTTT,CASSSGQGTILAITFF
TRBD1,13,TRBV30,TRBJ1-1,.,TGTGCCTGGTCCGGACAGGGGAACACTGAAGCTTTCTTT,CAWSGQGNTEAFF
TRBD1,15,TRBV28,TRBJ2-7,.,TGTGCCAGCTCCGGACAGTCCCAGGGGGCCTACGAGCAGTACTTC,CASSGQSQGAYEQYF
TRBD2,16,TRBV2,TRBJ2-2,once,TGTGCCAGCGGGGGCGTGGGCGGGAGGGCTACCGGGGAGCTGTTTTTT,CASGGVGGRATGELFF
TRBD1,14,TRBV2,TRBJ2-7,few,TGTGCCAGCAGTGAATCGGGACAGATAGACGAGCAGTACTTC,CASSESGQIDEQYF
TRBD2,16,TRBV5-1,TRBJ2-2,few,TGCGCCAGCAGCTTCCTGGCGGGAGCGAACACCGGGGAGCTGTTTTTT,CASSFLAGANTGELFF
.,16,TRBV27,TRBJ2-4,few,TGTGCCAGCAGCGCGCTTCCTAGCTCAGCCAAAAACATTCAGTACTTC,CASSALPSSAKNIQYF
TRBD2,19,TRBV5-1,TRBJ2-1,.,TGCGCCAGCAGCTTGGGGACTAGCGGGAAGGCAAGGTCCTACAATGAGCAGTTCTTC,CASSLGTSGKARSYNEQFF
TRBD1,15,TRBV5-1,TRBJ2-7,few,TGCGCCAGTACTGGTACGGGACAGGGACACTACGAGCAGTACTTC,CASTGTGQGHYEQYF
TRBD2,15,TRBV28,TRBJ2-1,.,TGTGCCAGCAGTCACCGGACTAGCGGGAGGAATGAGCAGTTCTTC,CASSHRTSGRNEQFF
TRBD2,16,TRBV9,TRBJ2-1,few,TGTGCCAGCAGCGCCCCCGGACTAGCGGGAGTGTTGGAGCAGTTCTTC,CASSAPGLAGVLEQFF
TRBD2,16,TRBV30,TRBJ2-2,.,TGTGCCTGGAGTTGGGCGGGAGGGTGGAACACCGGGGAGCTGTTTTTT,CAWSWAGGWNTGELFF
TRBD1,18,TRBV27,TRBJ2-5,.,TGTGCCAGCAGTTTATCCTGGCAGGGGACAGGGGGCTTGCAGACCCAGTACTTC,CASSLSWQGTGGLQTQYF
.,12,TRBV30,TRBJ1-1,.,TGTGCCTGGAGTGTGAAGGGGCGAGGAGCTTTCTTT,CAWSVKGRGAFF
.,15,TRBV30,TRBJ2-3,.,TGTGCCTGGAGCGCGGGGCAGGGAGAGGCAGATACGCAGTATTTT,CAWSAGQGEADTQYF
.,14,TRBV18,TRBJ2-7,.,TGTGCCAGCTCAACGAGGGTTTCCCTCTACGAGCAGTACTTC,CASSTRVSLYEQYF
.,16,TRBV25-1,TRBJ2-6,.,TGTGCCAGCAGTGATGAGCGGAGCTCTGGGGCCAACGTCCTGACTTTC,CASSDERSSGANVLTF
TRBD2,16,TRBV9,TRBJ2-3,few,TGTGCCAGCAGCCCATGGACTAGCGGGTACACAGATACGCAGTATTTT,CASSPWTSGYTDTQYF
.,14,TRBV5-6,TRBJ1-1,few,TGTGCCAGCAGCACCCCGGGGGTAGTGACTGAAGCTTTCTTT,CASSTPGVVTEAFF
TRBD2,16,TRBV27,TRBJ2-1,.,TGTGCCAGCAGTTTACGTGTTAGCGGGGTATACAATGAGCAGTTCTTC,CASSLRVSGVYNEQFF
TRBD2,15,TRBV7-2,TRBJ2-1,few,TGTGCCAGCAGCTTAGCGGTGTTCCTAGCGGGAGAGCTACTCTTC,CASSLAVFLAGELLF
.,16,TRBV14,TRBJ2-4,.,TGTGCCAGCAGCCAAGATTTGTTCGGCGGTCAAAACATTCAGTACTTC,CASSQDLFGGQNIQYF